Shown below are 19 T cell receptor beta chains from a single sample sequenced in a study of shared clonotypes between healthy human individuals. Selected positively for CCR7 and CD45RO-negative, naive CD8 cells excluded terminally differentiated effector memory CD45RA+ cells. Libraries were prepared by immunoSEQ multiplex PCR; TCRdb keeps only in-frame clonotypes and omits some of them. The table includes around 2,100,000 clones, about 94% detected once. Sequencing was done on a sample of naive CD8+ T cells sorted from blood. Every receptor here comes from a man aged 18-30 years in good health.

The rearrangement joins TRBV13 to TRBJ1-1; a possible D gene is TRBD1 (6 bases). The CDR3 contains 16 residues. The V end lost 5 bases, the J end lost 1 base, and 17 bases lay between the germline ends. CDR1 PRHDT and CDR2 FYEKMQ come from the germline V gene (reference sequence). The CDR3 region has the DNA TGTGCCAGCAGCATATTCGGGGACACAGGGAACACTGAAGCTTTCTTT. Its protein is CASSIFGDTGNTEAFF.

Only one count was recorded for this clone. The chain's CDR3 is CASSIGGDAFF. As DNA, the CDR3 is TGTGCCAGTAGTATAGGGGGCGATGCTTTCTTT. The chain combines TRBV19 with TRBJ1-1; maybe TRBD1 (5 bases). Trimming removed 1 base from V and 11 bases from J, with 8 bases in between. CDR3 length: 11 amino acids. Germline CDR1 reads LNHDA; CDR2 reads SQIVND (reference sequence).

The J gene is TRBJ1-1, the V gene TRBV7-2; D uncertain. Per the germline V gene, CDR1 is SGHTA and CDR2 is FQGNSA. V lost 3 bases to trimming and J lost 3 bases, with 8 bases between them. The CDR3 extends over 13 amino acids. CDR3 protein: CASSLDKHTEAFF. The CDR3 DNA sequence: TGTGCCAGCAGCTTGGATAAGCACACTGAAGCTTTCTTT.

V gene TRBV27 combines with J gene TRBJ1-1, with TRBD1 identical over 8 bases. The CDR3 has 14 residues. V lost 6 bases and J lost 6; bases outside the gene matches: 9. The V gene's germline CDR1 is MNHEY and CDR2 SMNVEV (reference sequence). The CDR3 DNA is TGTGCCAGCAGACCGGGACAGGCGCTCCCTGAAGCTTTCTTT. As protein: CASRPGQALPEAFF.

The chain uses TRBV6-6 and TRBJ2-7, with D perhaps matching TRBD1 (5 bases). Per germline, CDR1 MNHNY and CDR2 SVGAGI (reference sequence). V was pared by 7 bases and J by 2 bases, with 15 bases between. The CDR3 totals 14 residues. The CDR3 is CASNSGQYAYEQYF. The DNA of the CDR3 is TGTGCCAGCAACTCAGGGCAGTATGCCTACGAGCAGTACTTC.

This chain uses TRBV27 with TRBJ2-3, with 11 bases aligning to TRBD2. V lost 5 bases to trimming and J lost 4 bases; unmatched junction nucleotides: 2. The CDR3 has 14 residues. Germline V gives CDR1 MNHEY, CDR2 SMNVEV (reference sequence). The CDR3 sequence: CASSIAGGADTQYF. Here the CDR3 DNA reads TGTGCCAGCAGTATAGCGGGAGGGGCAGATACGCAGTATTTT.

The chain carries TRBV29-1 and TRBJ2-7, with 10 bases fitting TRBD1. Germline V gives CDR1 SQVTM, CDR2 ANQGSEA. The CDR3 is made up of 15 amino acids. V shed 0 bases, J shed 5 bases, and the junction held 7 bases outside the gene matches. The CDR3, as DNA: TGCAGCGTTGAAGAGAGGGACAGGGGAAGTGACGAGCAGTACTTC. This codes for CSVEERDRGSDEQYF.

The CDR3: CASSPGTGLPGELFF. CDR3 nucleotide sequence: TGTGCCAGCAGTCCAGGGACGGGACTCCCCGGGGAGCTGTTTTTT. V is TRBV13 and J is TRBJ2-2; a weak D match, TRBD2 (6 bases). V lost 6 bases, J lost 6 bases, and 17 bases lay in between. This CDR3 region has 15 residues. CDR1 is PRHDT, CDR2 FYEKMQ, per germline (reference sequence).

This chain uses TRBV28 with TRBJ2-1; D call uncertain. Per the germline V gene, CDR1 is MDHEN and CDR2 is SYDVKM. The CDR3 has 17 amino acids. V lost 4 bases, J lost 7 bases, and 23 bases lay in between. The CDR3 sequence is CASSSMIENFIWNEQFF. In DNA, the CDR3 is TGTGCCAGCAGTTCAATGATTGAGAACTTTATCTGGAATGAGCAGTTCTTC.

The genes are TRBV6-5 and TRBJ1-2; D uncertain. Trimming removed 6 bases at V and 3 bases at J, with 8 bases between. The germline V gene has CDR1 MNHEY and CDR2 SVGAGI. The CDR3 spans 12 residues. The CDR3 spells CASRGRYYGYTF. The CDR3 DNA follows: TGTGCCAGCAGAGGCCGCTACTATGGCTACACCTTC.

Comments on this clone: The sample contains more than one DNA sequence encoding this CDR3. The chain has TRBV29-1 and TRBJ2-7, with unresolved D. The CDR3 runs 11 residues. CDR1 and CDR2 (germline): SQVTM, ANQGSEA. V lost 4 bases and J 3 bases, leaving 7 bases between the germline ends. CDR3 residues: CSVGDGYEQYF. CDR3 coding DNA: TGCAGCGTTGGAGATGGCTACGAGCAGTACTTC.

This clone appeared a few times. The V gene is TRBV5-1, the J gene TRBJ1-3; D perhaps matches TRBD1 (6 bases). The germline V gene encodes CDR1 SGHRS and CDR2 YFSETQ. The germline V and J ends were trimmed by 4 bases and 4 bases, with 18 bases remaining between them. This CDR3 comprises 16 residues. The CDR3 spells CASSLEDSQPGNTIYF. The CDR3 bases are TGCGCCAGCAGCCTGGAGGACAGCCAGCCAGGAAACACCATATATTTT.

On this clone: Other DNA sequences in this specimen translate into the identical CDR3. J is TRBJ2-7 and V is TRBV13; no firm D call. Between the trimmed V and J ends, which lost 0 bases and 4 bases, there was a span of 7 bases. Germline V CDR1 and CDR2: PRHDT, FYEKMQ (reference sequence). The CDR3 covers 13 residues. The CDR3 protein is CASSLGSLYEQYF. The CDR3 DNA reads TGTGCCAGCAGCTTAGGGTCGCTTTACGAGCAGTACTTC.

The chain links TRBV7-8 to TRBJ2-7, with 11 bases aligning to TRBD2. CDR3 size: 17 residues. After removal of 1 base from V and 4 bases from J, the junction contained 9 bases not matched to a gene. CDR1 SGHVS and CDR2 FQNEAQ come from the germline V gene. As DNA, the CDR3 is TGTGCCAGCAGCTTAGGGCTAGCGGGGGGCTTCTCGTACGAGCAGTACTTC. Encoded protein: CASSLGLAGGFSYEQYF.

The rearrangement links TRBV7-9 to TRBJ1-1; D is uncertain. The CDR3 is made up of 11 amino acids. Germline assignment: CDR1 SEHNR and CDR2 FQNEAQ (reference sequence). V shed 5 bases and J shed 12 bases, with 13 bases lying between them. CDR3 sequence (DNA): TGTGCCAGCAGCCCCCCAGGTGTTTCTTTCTTT. Its translation: CASSPPGVSFF.

The chain employs TRBV5-1 and TRBJ1-1; 7 nucleotides line up with TRBD1. The CDR3 contains 15 residues. Per the germline V gene, CDR1 is SGHRS and CDR2 is YFSETQ. V lost 4 bases to trimming and J lost 6 bases; unmatched junction nucleotides: 12. The CDR3 loop is CASSLVYADRSEAFF. The CDR3 DNA follows: TGCGCCAGCAGCCTCGTATATGCGGACAGGTCTGAAGCTTTCTTT.

This chain links TRBV5-8 with TRBJ1-1, with D uncertain. This CDR3 contains 14 residues. Germline CDR1 is SGHTS and CDR2 is YDEGEE. Trimming took 4 bases from V and 0 from J, leaving 10 bases between them. The CDR3 nucleotides are TGTGCCAGCAGCATAACACCCCTGAACACTGAAGCTTTCTTT. The encoded protein is CASSITPLNTEAFF.

The chain employs TRBV9 and TRBJ2-7; D perhaps matches TRBD2 (6 bases). This CDR3 contains 13 residues. From germline, CDR1 is SGDLS and CDR2 YYNGEE. Trimming took off 3 bases at V and 7 bases at J, with 14 bases between the two ends. CDR3 loop: CASSDSSAGEQYF. CDR3 bases: TGTGCCAGCAGCGACAGCTCCGCGGGGGAGCAGTACTTC.

The rearrangement joins TRBV4-1 to TRBJ2-1; D remains ambiguous. Deletions cut 4 bases from V and 12 bases from J, with 25 bases between. The CDR3 totals 16 residues. Germline CDR1 and CDR2: MGHRA and YSYEKL. DNA for the CDR3: TGCGCCAGCAGCCTTGCCCGGCAGGAGCTTCTCTTAGGGCAGTTCTTC. Translating gives CASSLARQELLLGQFF.